This T cell receptor (beta chain) was recovered during a study of OX40 agonist ivuxolimab in advanced cancers. Study background: Ivuxolimab is a fully human IgG2 antibody that activates OX40 (CD134). General study points: Patients with a partial response at 0.1-3.0 mg/kg had among the lowest clonal expansion.

Of note for this clone: Its specificity is unknown.

Sequencing was performed with immunoSEQ multiplex PCR; in TCRdb, only in-frame clones are kept and a portion is missing. The data contain 45,000 to 65,000 clones, roughly 88% of them seen just once; the ten biggest clones take up more than 9.5%. The CDR3 has 14 amino acids. Looked up from germline, CDR1 is MNHNS and CDR2 is SASEGT. Trimming left V 6 bases short and J 5 bases short, with 16 bases between. The sequenced sample was CD4+ or CD8+ T cells sorted from blood, obtained in a trial of the OX40 agonist ivuxolimab. This receptor was identified in an adult with an advanced solid tumor such as melanoma, head and neck, liver or kidney cancer. The rearrangement joins TRBV6-1 to TRBJ1-1, with a weak D call TRBD1 (6 bases). The CDR3 coding sequence is TGTGCCAGCAGCGAGTGGGAGGGGGGGACTGAAGCTTTCTTT. It is translated as CASSEWEGGTEAFF.